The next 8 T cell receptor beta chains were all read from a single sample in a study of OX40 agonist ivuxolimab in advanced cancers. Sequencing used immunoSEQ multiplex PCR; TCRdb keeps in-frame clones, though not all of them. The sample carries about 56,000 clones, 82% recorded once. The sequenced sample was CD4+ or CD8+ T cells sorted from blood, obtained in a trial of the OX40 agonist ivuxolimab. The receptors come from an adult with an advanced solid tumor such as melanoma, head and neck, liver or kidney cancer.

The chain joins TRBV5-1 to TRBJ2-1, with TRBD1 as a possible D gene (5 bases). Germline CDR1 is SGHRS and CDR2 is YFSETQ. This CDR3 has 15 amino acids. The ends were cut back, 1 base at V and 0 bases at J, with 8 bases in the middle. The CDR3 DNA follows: TGCGCCAGCAGCTTGCCCAGGGACTCCTACAATGAGCAGTTCTTC. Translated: CASSLPRDSYNEQFF.

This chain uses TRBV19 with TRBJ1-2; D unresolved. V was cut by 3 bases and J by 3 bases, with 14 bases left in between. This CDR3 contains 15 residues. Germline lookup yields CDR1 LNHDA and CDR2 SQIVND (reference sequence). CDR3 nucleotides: TGTGCCAGTAGTATCGGGCAGAGCCCATACTATGGCTACACCTTC. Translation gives CASSIGQSPYYGYTF. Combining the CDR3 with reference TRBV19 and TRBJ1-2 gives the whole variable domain DGGITQSPKYLFRKEGQNVTLSCEQNLNHDAMYWYRQDPGQGLRLIYYSQIVNDFQKGDIAEGYSVSREKKESFPLTVTSAQKNPTAFYLCASSIGQSPYYGYTFGSGTRLTVV.

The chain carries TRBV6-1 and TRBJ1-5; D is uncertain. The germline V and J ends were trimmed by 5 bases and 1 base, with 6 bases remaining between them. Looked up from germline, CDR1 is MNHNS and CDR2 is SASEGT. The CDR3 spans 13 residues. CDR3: CASSPRSNQPQHF. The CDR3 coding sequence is TGTGCCAGCAGTCCTCGGAGCAATCAGCCCCAGCATTTT.

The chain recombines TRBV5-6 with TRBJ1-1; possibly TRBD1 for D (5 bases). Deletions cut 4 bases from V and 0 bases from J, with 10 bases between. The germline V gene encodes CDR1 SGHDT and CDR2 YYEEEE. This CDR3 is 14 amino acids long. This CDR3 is CASSKGRVNTEAFF. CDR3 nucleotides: TGTGCCAGCAGCAAGGGACGGGTGAACACTGAAGCTTTCTTT.

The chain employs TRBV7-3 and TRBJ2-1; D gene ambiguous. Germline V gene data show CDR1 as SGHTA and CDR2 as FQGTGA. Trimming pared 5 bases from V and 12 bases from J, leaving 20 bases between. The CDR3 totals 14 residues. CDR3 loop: CASSEKRTPLSQFF. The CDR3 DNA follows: TGTGCCAGCAGCGAGAAACGGACCCCTCTCTCGCAGTTCTTC.

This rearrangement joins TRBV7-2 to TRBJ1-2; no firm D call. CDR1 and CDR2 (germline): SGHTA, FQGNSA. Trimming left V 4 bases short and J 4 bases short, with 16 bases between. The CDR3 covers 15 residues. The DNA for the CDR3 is TGTGCCAGCAGCTCCCCCCCCGGCACCACCTATGGCTACACCTTC. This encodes CASSSPPGTTYGYTF.

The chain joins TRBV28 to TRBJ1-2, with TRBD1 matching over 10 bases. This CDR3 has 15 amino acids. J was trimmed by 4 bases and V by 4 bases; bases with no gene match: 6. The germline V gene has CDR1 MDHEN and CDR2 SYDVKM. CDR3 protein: CASSWRGQGRYGYTF. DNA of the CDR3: TGTGCCAGCAGTTGGCGGGGACAGGGGCGCTATGGCTACACCTTC.

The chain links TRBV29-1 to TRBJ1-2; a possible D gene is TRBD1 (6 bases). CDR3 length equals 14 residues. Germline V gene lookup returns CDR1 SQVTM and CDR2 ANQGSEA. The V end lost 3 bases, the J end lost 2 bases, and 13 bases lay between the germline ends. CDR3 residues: CSVDRGNKNYGYTF. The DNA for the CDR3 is TGCAGCGTTGACAGGGGAAATAAAAACTATGGCTACACCTTC. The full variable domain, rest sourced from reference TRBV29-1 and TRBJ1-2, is SAVISQKPSRDICQRGTSLTIQCQVDSQVTMMFWYRQQPGQSLTLIATANQGSEATYESGFVIDKFPISRPNLTFSTLTVSNMSPEDSSIYLCSVDRGNKNYGYTFGSGTRLTVV.